Sequencing of this T cell receptor (beta chain) was carried out in a study of T cells in Graves' hyperthyroidism and ophthalmopathy. Overall study results and limits: Blood samples included most of the expanded thyroid clonotypes exceeding 0.001. A model built on 13 V-J features separated ophthalmopathy from stable hyperthyroidism.

This clonotype was found a few times. Antigen unknown. The junction and the germline gene differ at one end; a read error may be behind it. There are 14 residues in the CDR3. Germline lookup yields CDR1 ENHRY and CDR2 SYGVKD. Each diagnosis drew on symptoms, thyroxine, TRAb, thyroid ultrasound and orbital computed tomography findings. From RNA transcripts, TCR beta CDR3 regions were amplified. Carried out on the TCR CDR3, a first-round RT-PCR used the HTBI primer set. TCRdb analysed the multiplex PCR reads with MiXCR anew, one entry per CDR3 protein. Of 560,000 or so distinct CDR3 sequences listed, around 45% were seen once; the top ten hold just over 8%.

The clonotype comes from a woman aged 18-30 years with Graves' hyperthyroidism. Specimen: peripheral blood or thyroid tissue (not recorded which). The V and J genes are TRBV10-3 and TRBJ1-5; D call uncertain. The CDR3 DNA reads as TGTGCCAGCAGTTTAGATAAGGGAGACCAGCCCCAGCATTTT. It translates to CASSLDKGDQPQHF.